This T cell receptor beta chain was sequenced during a study of blood T cells in healthy people across ages. About the research overall: Roughly one uniquely barcoded beta molecule per two T cells was captured.

Findings and limits, study-wide: TCR beta diversity was tightly associated with the proportion of naive T cells.

No fewer than 6.5 million PBMCs went into each sample. A sample-barcoded 5' primer and a J-beta primer mix were used in a second PCR of roughly 6 to 12 cycles. One entry per CDR3 protein results from TCRdb running MiXCR on the 5' RACE reads. Of approximately 800,000 distinct CDR3 sequences in the sample, about 37% are singletons; the top ten hold 13%. In the case of this clonotype: Its antigen is undetermined.

This receptor was obtained from a man aged 18 to 30 in good health. Sequencing input: blood.

The CDR3 nucleotides are TGCAGTGCTAGATTAGCGGGGGTCTGCGAGCAGTACTTC. Protein product: CSARLAGVCEQYF. The chain uses TRBV20-1 and TRBJ2-4; 9 bases agree with TRBD2. Judging by the DNA end, TRBJ2-7 fits better; the J call may be wrong. This CDR3 is built from 13 residues. Germline V CDR1 and CDR2: DFQATT, SNEGSKA (reference sequence).